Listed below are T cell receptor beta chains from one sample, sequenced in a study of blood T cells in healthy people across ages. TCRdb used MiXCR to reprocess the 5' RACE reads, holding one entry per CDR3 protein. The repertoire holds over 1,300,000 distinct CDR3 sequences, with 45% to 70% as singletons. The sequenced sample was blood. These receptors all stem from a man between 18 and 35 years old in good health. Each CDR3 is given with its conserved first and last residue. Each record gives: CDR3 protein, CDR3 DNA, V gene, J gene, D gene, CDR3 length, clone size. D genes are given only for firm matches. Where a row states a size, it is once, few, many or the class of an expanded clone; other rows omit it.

CSVQDSYGYTF	TGCAGCGTTCAGGACAGCTATGGCTACACCTTC	TRBV29-1	TRBJ1-2	-	11	-
CASSDYRAYNEQFF	TGTGCCAGCAGTGATTACAGGGCCTACAATGAGCAGTTCTTC	TRBV25-1	TRBJ2-1	-	14	few
CSAKQLQGAGDTQYF	TGCAGTGCTAAACAACTCCAGGGGGCAGGAGATACGCAGTATTTT	TRBV20-1	TRBJ2-3	TRBD1	15	-
CASSLIEVNTEAFF	TGCGCCAGCAGCTTGATAGAGGTGAACACTGAAGCTTTCTTT	TRBV5-1	TRBJ1-1	-	14	-
CASSAASGSYEQFF	TGTGCCAGCAGTGCGGCGAGCGGGAGCTATGAGCAGTTCTTC	TRBV2	TRBJ2-1	TRBD2	14	-
CASSLAPTGLSYEQYF	TGCGCCAGCAGCTTGGCCCCGACAGGACTCTCCTACGAGCAGTACTTC	TRBV5-1	TRBJ2-7	-	16	-
CASCTGGGIGELFF	TGTGCCAGCTGTACGGGGGGGGGTATCGGGGAGCTGTTTTTT	TRBV6-5	TRBJ2-2	TRBD2	14	-
CSATDRSSYEQYF	TGCAGCGCCACAGACCGGAGCTCCTACGAGCAGTACTTC	TRBV20-1	TRBJ2-7	-	13	many
CASSQFIQGLPDTQYF	TGCGCCAGCAGCCAATTCATCCAGGGTTTGCCAGATACGCAGTATTTT	TRBV4-1	TRBJ2-3	-	16	-
CASSYPGGAEGYTF	TGTGCCAGCAGTTACCCCGGGGGGGCAGAAGGCTACACCTTC	TRBV6-5	TRBJ1-2	-	14	-
CASGDTGAHEQYF	TGTGCCAGCGGGGACACAGGGGCCCACGAGCAGTACTTC	TRBV28	TRBJ2-7	TRBD1	13	-
CASTQSAGLSTDTQYF	TGCGCCAGCACTCAATCAGCGGGTCTAAGCACAGATACGCAGTATTTT	TRBV4-3	TRBJ2-3	-	16	few
CASSTDPTLAGADTQYF	TGTGCCAGCAGTACTGACCCGACGCTAGCGGGGGCAGATACGCAGTATTTT	TRBV6-2/TRBV6-3	TRBJ2-3	TRBD2	17	-
CATPRGYTF	TGTGCCACCCCTAGGGGCTACACCTTC	TRBV21-1	TRBJ1-2	-	9	-
CASSLASGGFSSTDTQYF	TGTGCCAGCAGTTTAGCTAGCGGGGGGTTTTCTAGCACAGATACGCAGTATTTT	TRBV27	TRBJ2-3	TRBD2	18	-
CASSLTGTNLYEQYF	TGTGCCAGCAGTCTAACAGGCACAAATCTCTACGAGCAGTACTTC	TRBV6-5	TRBJ2-7	-	15	few
CASSQDLRDVGKNIQYF	TGCGCCAGCAGCCAAGATCTGCGCGACGTCGGCAAAAACATTCAGTACTTC	TRBV4-3	TRBJ2-4	-	17	few
CASSQDRDSHIQYF	TGCGCCAGCAGCCAAGACCGGGACAGCCACATTCAGTACTTC	TRBV4-1	TRBJ2-4	TRBD1	14	-
CASSFGTEAYF	TGTGCCAGCAGCTTCGGGACAGAGGCGTACTTC	TRBV7-2	TRBJ2-7	TRBD1	11	-
CASSLSGHTLEQYF	TGTGCCAGCAGCTTAAGCGGACACACGCTCGAGCAGTACTTC	TRBV7-8	TRBJ2-7	-	14	-
CSVDPDEQYF	TGCAGCGTTGATCCGGACGAGCAGTACTTC	TRBV29-1	TRBJ2-7	-	10	-
CASKDGRIKDTQYF	TGTGCCTCCAAGGACGGGCGGATCAAGGATACGCAGTATTTT	TRBV3-1	TRBJ2-3	-	14	-
CASSHPRNEQYF	TGTGCCAGCAGCCACCCCAGGAATGAGCAGTACTTC	TRBV6-5	TRBJ2-5	-	12	once
CASSVGADMNTEAFF	TGTGCCAGCAGCGTAGGAGCAGATATGAACACTGAAGCTTTCTTT	TRBV9	TRBJ1-1	-	15	-
CAISEPGQGYEQYF	TGTGCCATCAGTGAGCCGGGACAGGGCTACGAGCAGTACTTC	TRBV10-3	TRBJ2-7	TRBD1	14	few